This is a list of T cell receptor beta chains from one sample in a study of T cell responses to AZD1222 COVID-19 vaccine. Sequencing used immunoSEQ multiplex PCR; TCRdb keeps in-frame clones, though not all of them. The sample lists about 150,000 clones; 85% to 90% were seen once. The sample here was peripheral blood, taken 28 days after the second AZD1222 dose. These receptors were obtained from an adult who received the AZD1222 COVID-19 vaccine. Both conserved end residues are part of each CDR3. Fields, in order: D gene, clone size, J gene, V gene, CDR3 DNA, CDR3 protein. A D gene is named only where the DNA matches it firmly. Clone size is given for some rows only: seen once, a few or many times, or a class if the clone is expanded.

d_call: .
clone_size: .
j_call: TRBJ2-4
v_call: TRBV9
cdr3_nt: TGTGCCAGCAGCGTAGAGGTATCTGGTAACGCGGCCAAAAACATTCAGTACTTC
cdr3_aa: CASSVEVSGNAAKNIQYF

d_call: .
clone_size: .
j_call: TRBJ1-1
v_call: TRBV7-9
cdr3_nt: TGTGCCAGCAGCTTCAGCGGGGGCTACGGCACTGAAGCTTTCTTT
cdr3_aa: CASSFSGGYGTEAFF

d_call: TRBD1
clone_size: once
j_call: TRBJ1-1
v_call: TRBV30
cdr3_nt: TGTGCCTGGAGAGGACAGGGAGGTCGGGCTGAAGCTTTCTTT
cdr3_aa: CAWRGQGGRAEAFF

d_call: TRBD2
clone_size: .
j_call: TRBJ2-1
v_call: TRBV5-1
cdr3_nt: TGCGCCAGCAGCTTGGGGGAGGGCCCCTACAATGAGCAGTTCTTC
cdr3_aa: CASSLGEGPYNEQFF

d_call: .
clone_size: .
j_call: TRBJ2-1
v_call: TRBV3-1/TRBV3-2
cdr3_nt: TGTGCCAGCAGCCAAGTGTTCCATGAGCAGTTCTTC
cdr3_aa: CASSQVFHEQFF

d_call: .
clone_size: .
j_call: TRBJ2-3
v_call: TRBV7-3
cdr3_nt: TGTGCCAGCAGCCCCCGGATAGGGGGCACAGATACGCAGTATTTT
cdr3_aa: CASSPRIGGTDTQYF

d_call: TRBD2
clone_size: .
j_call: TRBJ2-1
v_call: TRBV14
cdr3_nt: TGTGCCAGCAGCCAAGCGGGAGGGCGCCCTGGGTCCTACAATGAGCAGTTCTTC
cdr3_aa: CASSQAGGRPGSYNEQFF

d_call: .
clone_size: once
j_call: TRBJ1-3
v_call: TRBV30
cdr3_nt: TGTGCCTGGAGTGTCGGCAATGAGAGAAGAAACACCATATATTTT
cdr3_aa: CAWSVGNERRNTIYF

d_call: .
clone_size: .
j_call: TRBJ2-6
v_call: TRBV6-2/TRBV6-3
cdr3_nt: TGTGCCAGCAGTTACTCGATGGGGTCTGGGGCCAACGTCCTGACTTTC
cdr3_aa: CASSYSMGSGANVLTF

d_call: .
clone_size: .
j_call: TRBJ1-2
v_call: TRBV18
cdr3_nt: TGTGCCAGCTCACCAATTGCTGGGGATGGCTACACCTTC
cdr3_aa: CASSPIAGDGYTF

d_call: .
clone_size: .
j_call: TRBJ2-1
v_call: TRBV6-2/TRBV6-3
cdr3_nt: TGTGCCAGCAGTTACCTGGGCGGGAATAACAATGAGCAGTTCTTC
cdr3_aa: CASSYLGGNNNEQFF

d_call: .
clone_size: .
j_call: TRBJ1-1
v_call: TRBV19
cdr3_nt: TGTGCCAGTAGTGTAGGTCCAGGGGACACTGAAGCTTTCTTT
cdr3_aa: CASSVGPGDTEAFF

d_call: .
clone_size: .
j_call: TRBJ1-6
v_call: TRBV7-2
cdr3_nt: TGTGCCAGTAGGGTAGAGAGCTCCTATAATTCACCCCTCCACTTT
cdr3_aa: CASRVESSYNSPLHF

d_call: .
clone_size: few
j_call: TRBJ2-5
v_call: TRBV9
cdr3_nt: TGTGCCAGCAGCGTAGTGGAGACCCAGTACTTC
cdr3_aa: CASSVVETQYF

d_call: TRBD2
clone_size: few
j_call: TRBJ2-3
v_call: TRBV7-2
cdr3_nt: TGTGCCAGCAGCCCCGCTGAGCGGCGCGGGAGGGATATTATGAATACGCAGTATTTT
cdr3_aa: CASSPAERRGRDIMNTQYF

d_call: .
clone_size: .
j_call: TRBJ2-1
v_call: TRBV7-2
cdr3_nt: TGTGCCAGCAACCTCCCAGGGGCAATGTTCTTC
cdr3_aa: CASNLPGAMFF

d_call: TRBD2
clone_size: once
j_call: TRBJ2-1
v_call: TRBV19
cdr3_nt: TGTGCCAGTAGTATTGGGACTAGCGGTTACAATGAGCAGTTCTTC
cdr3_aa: CASSIGTSGYNEQFF

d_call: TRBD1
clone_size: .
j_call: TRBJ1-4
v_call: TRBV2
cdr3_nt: TGTGCCAGCAGTGGGAACAGGGGTAACGAAAAACTGTTTTTT
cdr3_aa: CASSGNRGNEKLFF

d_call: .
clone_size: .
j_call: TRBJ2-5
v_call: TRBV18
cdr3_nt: TGTGCCAGCTCACCACAGGGGAGCGGGCAAGAGACCCAGTACTTC
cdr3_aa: CASSPQGSGQETQYF

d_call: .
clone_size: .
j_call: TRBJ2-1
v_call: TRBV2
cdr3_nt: TGTGCCAGCAGTGAACGTCTGGGGTCCGTCGGTGAGCAGTTCTTC
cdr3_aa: CASSERLGSVGEQFF

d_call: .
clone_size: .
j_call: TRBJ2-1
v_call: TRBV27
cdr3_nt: TGTGCCAGCAGTTCCTACTATGCGCCTGAGCAGTTCTTC
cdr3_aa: CASSSYYAPEQFF

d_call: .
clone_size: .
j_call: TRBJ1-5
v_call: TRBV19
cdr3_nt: TGTGCCAGTAGGGTCAGCCATTATAGCAATCAGCCCCAGCATTTT
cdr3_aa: CASRVSHYSNQPQHF

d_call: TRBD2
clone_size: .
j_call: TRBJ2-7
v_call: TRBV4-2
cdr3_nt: TGTGCCAGCAGCCAAGAATCTAGCGGATTTTACGAGCAGTACTTC
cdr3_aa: CASSQESSGFYEQYF

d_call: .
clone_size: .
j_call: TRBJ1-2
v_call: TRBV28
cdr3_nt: TGTGCCAGCAGAAGAGATGGCTACACCTTC
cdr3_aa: CASRRDGYTF

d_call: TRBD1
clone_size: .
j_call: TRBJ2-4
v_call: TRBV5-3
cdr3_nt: TGTGCCAGAAGCCTCCGACAGGGCCCCAAAAACATTCAGTACTTC
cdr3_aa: CARSLRQGPKNIQYF